This T cell receptor beta chain was sequenced for a study of T-cell memory formation after mild COVID-19. Looked up from germline, CDR1 is LNHDA and CDR2 is SQIVND (reference sequence). The CDR3 is made up of 15 amino acids. After removal of 8 bases from V and 7 bases from J, the junction contained 13 bases not matched to a gene. One entry per CDR3 protein results from TCRdb running MiXCR on the 5' RACE reads. The table has 450,000 or so distinct CDR3 sequences, 20% seen once; the top ten hold approximately 8.1%. The sequence came from an adult woman who had mild COVID-19 (a few samples of this study predate the infection). Cell type and time point are not known. The chain recombines TRBV19 with TRBJ1-5; 8 bases map to TRBD1. The material sequenced was PBMCs or a T cell subset sorted from them (not recorded which). The CDR3 region is CASDLGRGLGQPQHF. CDR3 nucleotide sequence: TGTGCCAGTGACTTGGGCAGGGGGCTAGGGCAGCCCCAGCATTTT. The complete variable domain, with remaining parts taken from reference TRBV19 and TRBJ1-5, reads DGGITQSPKYLFRKEGQNVTLSCEQNLNHDAMYWYRQDPGQGLRLIYYSQIVNDFQKGDIAEGYSVSREKKESFPLTVTSAQKNPTAFYLCASDLGRGLGQPQHFGDGTRLSIL.